This T cell receptor (beta chain) was profiled in a study of vaccination effects on CD4 cells after COVID-19. Study conclusions and caveats: Infection-derived and vaccine-derived clones contracted markedly late after vaccination.

CDR1 is SGHRS and CDR2 is YFSETQ in the germline V gene. The CDR3 is 16 amino acids. V shed 4 bases, J shed 7 bases, and the junction held 13 bases outside the gene matches. ViraFEST used viral peptide pools to expand antigen-specific CD4+ T cells before sequencing. An approximately 10-day culture period preceded the isolation of CD4+ T cells. The vaccine given was either BNT162b2 or mRNA-1273, in two doses. Around 2.2 million PBMC were seeded per well and grown in the presence of roughly 9.3 IU/ml IL-2 and around 11 ug/ml peptides. Produced via immunoSEQ multiplex PCR; TCRdb's table is partial and in-frame only. The sample lists about 81,000 clones; more than 60% were seen once. Concerning this clone: The antigen remains unidentified.

This chain links TRBV5-1 with TRBJ1-5; 8 positions agree with TRBD1. The sequence derives from a human donor who received a COVID-19 vaccine. The source was CD4+ T cells from PBMCs cultured with HCoV-OC43 spike peptides, collected after COVID-19 vaccination. As for subset: HCoV-OC43 spike overlapping peptide pool stimulation. CDR3 sequence (DNA): TGCGCCAGCAGCAAAGAAGGACAGGGCGTAGGGCAGCCCCAGCATTTT. It encodes CASSKEGQGVGQPQHF.